This is a list of T cell receptor beta chains from one sample in a study of blood T cells in healthy people across ages. TCRdb re-called the 5' RACE reads through MiXCR, storing one row per CDR3 protein. The sample includes hundreds of thousands of distinct CDR3 sequences, 56% of them seen just once. Source material: blood. The receptors originated from a man aged 40-49 years in good health. CDR3s include the opening cysteine and the closing phenylalanine or tryptophan.

V gene	CDR3 protein
TRBV11-2	CASSYQTPISTDTQYF
TRBV7-6	CASSFSGLFPYEQYF
TRBV21-1	CASLEGKDTEAFF
TRBV9	CASSSRQGLYGYTF
TRBV15	CATNTNTDSYGYTF
TRBV9	CASEAVAGAITDTQYF
TRBV20-1	CSARDFPHEQYF
TRBV7-9	CASSSEGARDYGYTF
TRBV5-1	CASSLGQGADGYTF
TRBV5-6	CASSPRSGPIQETQYF
TRBV6-2/TRBV6-3	CASSYVAGMGLDHPNFGGEQYF
TRBV11-1	CASSSRQGATSYEQYF
TRBV20-1	CSAYRSQGTEAFF
TRBV10-3	CATGQGPSNYGYTF
TRBV6-2/TRBV6-3	CASSNRQAYEQYF
TRBV3-1	CASSFTSILETQYF
TRBV20-1	CSAPGPRNTEAFF
TRBV12-3/TRBV12-4	CASSLMHPSGNTIYF
TRBV14	CASSQMSQGRETQYF
TRBV3-1	CASSQQGFSNQPQHF
TRBV15	CATSRDGTNEQFF
TRBV10-3	CAISEWAGESDNEQYF
TRBV6-2/TRBV6-3	CASSLTSGGIETQYF
TRBV5-1	CASSPGLAVPGSYNEQFF
TRBV4-3	CASSQEIPGANTGELFF
TRBV7-3	CASSLEPTDTQYF
TRBV12-3/TRBV12-4	CASRGLETQYF
TRBV7-2	CASRGRINTDTQYF
TRBV3-1	CASSHGQFQPQHF
TRBV24-1	CATSDPGQGVYGYTF
TRBV20-1	CSARVGLNTDTQYF
TRBV9	CASNIRDFSAYELYF
TRBV12-3/TRBV12-4	CASSFGGGAGAYEQFF
TRBV13	CASSSIGVRETQYF
TRBV5-1	CASSLGINANTGELFF
TRBV29-1	CSVRGLNYEQYF
TRBV20-1	CSALTRITDTQYF
TRBV7-2	CASSLSIGASGAGEAYEQYF
TRBV27	CASSRRGGSSYEQYF
TRBV5-1	CASGGEGYEQYF
TRBV21-1	CASIDGTVQETQYF
TRBV5-1	CASGGLAGGPGKDTQYF
TRBV7-2	CASSFGPSGRLTGELFF
TRBV12-3/TRBV12-4	CASSLALDEQYF
TRBV7-3	CASSLNPKLGTDTQYF
TRBV6-5	CASSPGVRNTEAFF
TRBV24-1	CATSDSGKGGYTF
TRBV5-1	CASSFDRQTGEKLFF
TRBV4-1	CAGSQLTSGTSETQYF
TRBV12-3/TRBV12-4	CASSWTGLAFF
TRBV9	CASSPRGGSQETQYF
TRBV12-3/TRBV12-4	CASSRRTGYGSETQYF
TRBV6-5	CASSREFGYEQYF
TRBV7-9	CASGGPANYGYTF